This record concerns one T cell receptor (beta chain) sequence. Its target is unknown. One junction end disagrees with the germline gene, perhaps due to a read error. The source of the sample is a study of blood T cells in healthy people across ages. Study-wide results and caveats: Those diversity estimates obtained from one million T cells were thought to be underestimates.

Using a J-beta primer mix together with a sample-barcoded 5' primer, a second PCR was run for about 6 to 11 cycles. TCRdb ran MiXCR on the 5' RACE reads and lists one entry per CDR3 protein. The data hold some 700,000 distinct CDR3 sequences, with 20% to 25% observed a single time. PBMCs, at least 7 million per sample, were isolated. RNA extraction gave at least 5.5 micrograms of total RNA per sample. The CDR3 spans 12 residues. CDR1 SQVTM and CDR2 ANQGSEA come from the germline V gene. The genes are TRBV29-1 and TRBJ2-5; D call uncertain. The J call may be incorrect, as the DNA end agrees better with TRBJ2-1. Sequencing was done on a sample of blood. The receptor was derived from a man in his 70s in good health. This chain's CDR3 is CSVWSSYNEQFF. DNA for the CDR3: TGCAGCGTTTGGAGCTCCTACAACGAGCAGTTCTTC.